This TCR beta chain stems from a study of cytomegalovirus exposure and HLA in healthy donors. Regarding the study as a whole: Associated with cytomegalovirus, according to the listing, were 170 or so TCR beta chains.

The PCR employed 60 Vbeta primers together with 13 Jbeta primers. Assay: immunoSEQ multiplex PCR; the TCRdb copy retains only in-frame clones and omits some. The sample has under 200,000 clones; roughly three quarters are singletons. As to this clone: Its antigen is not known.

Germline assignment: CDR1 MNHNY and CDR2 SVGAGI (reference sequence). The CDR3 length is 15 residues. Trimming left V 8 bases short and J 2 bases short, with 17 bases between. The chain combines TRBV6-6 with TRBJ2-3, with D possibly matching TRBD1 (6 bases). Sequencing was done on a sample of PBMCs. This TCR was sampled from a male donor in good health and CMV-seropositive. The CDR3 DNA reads TGTGCCAGCGGCAGGGGTGGGAGTTACACAGATACGCAGTATTTT. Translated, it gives CASGRGGSYTDTQYF.